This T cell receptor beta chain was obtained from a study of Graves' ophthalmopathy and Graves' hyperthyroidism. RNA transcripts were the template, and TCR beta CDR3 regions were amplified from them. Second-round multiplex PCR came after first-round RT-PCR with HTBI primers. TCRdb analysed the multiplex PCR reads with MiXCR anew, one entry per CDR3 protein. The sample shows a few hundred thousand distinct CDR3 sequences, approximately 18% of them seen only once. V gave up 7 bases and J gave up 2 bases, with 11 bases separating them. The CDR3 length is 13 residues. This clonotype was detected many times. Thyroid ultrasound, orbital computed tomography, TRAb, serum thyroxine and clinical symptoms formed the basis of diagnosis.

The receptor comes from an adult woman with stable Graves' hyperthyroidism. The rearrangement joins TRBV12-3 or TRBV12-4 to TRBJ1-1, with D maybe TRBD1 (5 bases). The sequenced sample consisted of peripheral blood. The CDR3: CASNRQKNTEAFF. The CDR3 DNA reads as TGTGCCAGCAATAGACAGAAAAACACTGAAGCTTTCTTT.